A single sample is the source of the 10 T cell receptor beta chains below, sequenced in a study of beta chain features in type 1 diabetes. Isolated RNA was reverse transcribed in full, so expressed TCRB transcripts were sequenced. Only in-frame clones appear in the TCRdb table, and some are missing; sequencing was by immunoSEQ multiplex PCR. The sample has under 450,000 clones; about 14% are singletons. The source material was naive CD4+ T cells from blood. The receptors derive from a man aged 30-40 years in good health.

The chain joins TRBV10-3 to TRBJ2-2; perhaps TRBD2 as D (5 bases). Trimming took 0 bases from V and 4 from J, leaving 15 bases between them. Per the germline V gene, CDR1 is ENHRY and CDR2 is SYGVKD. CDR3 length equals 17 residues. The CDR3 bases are TGTGCCATCAGTGAGTCTAGGCTAGCTGGGATCACCGGGGAGCTGTTTTTT. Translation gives CAISESRLAGITGELFF.

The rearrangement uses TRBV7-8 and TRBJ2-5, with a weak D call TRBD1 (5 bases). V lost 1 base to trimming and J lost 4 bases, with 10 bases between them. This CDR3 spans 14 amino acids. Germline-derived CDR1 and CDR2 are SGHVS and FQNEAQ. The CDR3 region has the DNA TGTGCCAGCAGCTTAGATAGGGGATCAGAGACCCAGTACTTC. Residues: CASSLDRGSETQYF.

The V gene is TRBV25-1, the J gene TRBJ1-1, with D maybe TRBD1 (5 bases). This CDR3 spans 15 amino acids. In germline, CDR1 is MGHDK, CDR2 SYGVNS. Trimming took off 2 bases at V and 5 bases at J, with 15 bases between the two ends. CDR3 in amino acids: CASSEPFGGRTEAFF. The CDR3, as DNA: TGTGCCAGCAGTGAACCGTTCGGGGGGAGGACTGAAGCTTTCTTT. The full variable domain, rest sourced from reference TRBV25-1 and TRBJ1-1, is EADIYQTPRYLVIGTGKKITLECSQTMGHDKMYWYQQDPGMELHLIHYSYGVNSTEKGDLSSESTVSRIRTEHFPLTLESARPSHTSQYLCASSEPFGGRTEAFFGQGTRLTVV.

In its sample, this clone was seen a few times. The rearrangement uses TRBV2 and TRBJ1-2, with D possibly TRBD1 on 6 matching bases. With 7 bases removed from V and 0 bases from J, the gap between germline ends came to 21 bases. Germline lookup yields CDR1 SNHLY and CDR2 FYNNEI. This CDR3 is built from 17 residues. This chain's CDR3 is CASTYPEDRGTNYGYTF. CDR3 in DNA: TGTGCCAGCACCTACCCTGAGGACAGAGGGACTAACTATGGCTACACCTTC.

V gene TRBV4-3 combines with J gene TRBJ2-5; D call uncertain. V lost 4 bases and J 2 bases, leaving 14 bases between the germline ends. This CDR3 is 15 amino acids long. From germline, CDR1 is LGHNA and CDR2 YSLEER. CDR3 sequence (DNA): TGCGCCAGCAGCCCTTCGGAGTCGGAGCAAGAGACCCAGTACTTC. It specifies CASSPSESEQETQYF.

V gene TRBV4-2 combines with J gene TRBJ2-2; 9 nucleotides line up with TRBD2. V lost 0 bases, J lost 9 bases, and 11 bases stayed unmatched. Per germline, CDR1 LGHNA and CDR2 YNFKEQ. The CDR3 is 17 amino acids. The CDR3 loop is CASSQDRVLAGVRELFF. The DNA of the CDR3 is TGTGCCAGCAGCCAAGATCGGGTCTTAGCGGGAGTCCGGGAGCTGTTTTTT.

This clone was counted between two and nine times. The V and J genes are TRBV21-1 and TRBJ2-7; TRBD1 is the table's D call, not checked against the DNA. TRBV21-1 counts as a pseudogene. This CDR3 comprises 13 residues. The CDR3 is CASSKNSTYEQYV. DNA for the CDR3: TGTGCCAGCAGCAAGAACAGTACCTACGAGCAGTACGTC.

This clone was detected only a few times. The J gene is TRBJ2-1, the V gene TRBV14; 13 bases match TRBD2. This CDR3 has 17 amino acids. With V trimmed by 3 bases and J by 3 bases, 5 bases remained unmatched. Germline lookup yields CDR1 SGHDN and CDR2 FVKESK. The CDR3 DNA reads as TGTGCCAGCAGCCACCACGGGACTAGCGGGATCTACAATGAGCAGTTCTTC. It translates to CASSHHGTSGIYNEQFF.

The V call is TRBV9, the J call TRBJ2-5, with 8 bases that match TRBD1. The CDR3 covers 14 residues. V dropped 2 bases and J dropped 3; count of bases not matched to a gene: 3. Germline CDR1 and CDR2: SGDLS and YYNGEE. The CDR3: CASSVGTGEETQYF. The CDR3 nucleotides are TGTGCCAGCAGCGTCGGGACAGGAGAAGAGACCCAGTACTTC.

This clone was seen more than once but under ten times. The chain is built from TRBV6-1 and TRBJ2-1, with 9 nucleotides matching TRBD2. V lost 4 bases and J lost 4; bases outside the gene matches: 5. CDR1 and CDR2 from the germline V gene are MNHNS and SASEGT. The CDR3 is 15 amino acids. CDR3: CASSGSGRLYNEQFF. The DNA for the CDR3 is TGTGCCAGCAGTGGGAGCGGGAGGCTTTACAATGAGCAGTTCTTC.